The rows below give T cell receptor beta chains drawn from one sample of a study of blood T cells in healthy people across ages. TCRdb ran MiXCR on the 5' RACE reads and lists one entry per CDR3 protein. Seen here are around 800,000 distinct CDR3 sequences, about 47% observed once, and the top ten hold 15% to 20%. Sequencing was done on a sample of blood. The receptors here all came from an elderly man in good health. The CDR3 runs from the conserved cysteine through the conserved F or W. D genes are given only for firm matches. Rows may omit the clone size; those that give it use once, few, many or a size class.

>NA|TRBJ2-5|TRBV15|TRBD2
CATSSASGGISEQYF
TGTGCCACCAGCAGTGCTAGCGGGGGGATCTCGGAGCAGTACTTC
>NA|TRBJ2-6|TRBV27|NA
CASSSRQGPGANVLTF
TGTGCCAGCAGTTCTCGTCAGGGGCCTGGGGCCAACGTCCTGACTTTC
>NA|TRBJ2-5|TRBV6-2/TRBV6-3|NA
CASRSLGSVQYF
TGTGCCAGCAGGTCCCTCGGGAGTGTGCAGTACTTC
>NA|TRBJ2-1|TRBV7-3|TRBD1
CASSIDRASYNEQFF
TGTGCCAGCAGCATCGACAGGGCATCCTACAATGAGCAGTTCTTC
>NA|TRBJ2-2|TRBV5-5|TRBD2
CASSPRRGERELFF
TGTGCCAGCAGCCCAAGGCGGGGGGAGCGGGAGCTGTTTTTT
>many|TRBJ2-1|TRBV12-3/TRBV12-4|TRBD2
CASSRRTSGRAREQFF
TGTGCCAGCAGCCGAAGGACTAGCGGGAGGGCGAGAGAGCAGTTCTTC
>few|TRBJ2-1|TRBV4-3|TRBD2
CASSQEPAGGGSYNEQFF
TGCGCCAGCAGCCAAGAGCCAGCGGGAGGAGGGTCCTACAATGAGCAGTTCTTC
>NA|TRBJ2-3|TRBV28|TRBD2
CASSQLAGAVGAQYF
TGTGCCAGCAGTCAACTAGCGGGAGCCGTCGGGGCGCAGTATTTT
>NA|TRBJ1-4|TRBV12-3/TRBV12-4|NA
CASSPGGEKLFF
TGTGCCAGCAGCCCTGGGGGTGAAAAACTGTTTTTT
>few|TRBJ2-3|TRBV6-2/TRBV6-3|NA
CASRKTSSIERADTQYF
TGTGCCAGCAGAAAGACCTCTAGCATCGAGAGGGCAGATACGCAGTATTTT
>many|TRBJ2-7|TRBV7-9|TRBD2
CASSFVGGLAGRPYEQYF
TGTGCCAGCAGCTTCGTAGGGGGACTAGCGGGGCGCCCCTACGAGCAGTACTTC
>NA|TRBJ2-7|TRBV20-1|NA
CSAMPGLQVGNEQYF
TGCAGTGCTATGCCTGGGCTACAGGTCGGCAATGAGCAGTACTTC
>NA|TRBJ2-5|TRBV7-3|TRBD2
CASSLTGTSGPGGTQYF
TGTGCCAGCAGCTTAACTGGGACTAGCGGGCCGGGGGGGACCCAGTACTTC
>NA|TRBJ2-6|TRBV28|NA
CASSLMNPSGANVLTF
TGTGCCAGCAGTTTAATGAATCCGTCTGGGGCCAACGTCCTGACTTTC
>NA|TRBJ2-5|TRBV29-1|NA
CSVEVGGTQYF
TGCAGCGTCGAAGTTGGGGGGACCCAGTACTTC